These 26 T cell receptor beta chains came from one sample sequenced in a study of blood T cell repertoires in COVID-19. The method was immunoSEQ multiplex PCR; TCRdb's version includes in-frame clones alone and lacks a portion of them. Of around 70,000 clones in the sample, roughly 91% were seen once. Material: peripheral blood. These TCRs come from a man aged 55 to 70 with acute or convalescent COVID-19.

The V gene is TRBV19, the J gene TRBJ2-4; 7 bases are a match to TRBD2. The germline CDR1 and CDR2 sequences are LNHDA and SQIVND (reference sequence). The CDR3 loop spans 14 amino acids. J lost 7 bases, V lost 8 bases, and 11 bases had no gene match. CDR3: CASGQRGMGNIQYF. The CDR3, as DNA: TGTGCCAGTGGGCAGCGGGGCATGGGGAACATTCAGTACTTC.

This chain joins TRBV6-6 and TRBJ1-2; 8 nucleotides align to TRBD1. The V gene end was trimmed by 2 bases and the J gene end by 3 bases; junction bases not matched to a gene: 8. Per the germline V gene, CDR1 is MNHNY and CDR2 is SVGAGI (reference sequence). The CDR3 is made up of 16 amino acids. CDR3 loop: CASSYIKQGEDYGYTF. DNA for the CDR3: TGTGCCAGCAGTTACATAAAACAGGGGGAAGACTATGGCTACACCTTC.

The chain links TRBV5-1 to TRBJ1-6; 9 bases align to TRBD1. The V gene's germline CDR1 is SGHRS and CDR2 YFSETQ. This CDR3 has 16 residues. The V and J ends lost 0 bases and 8 bases, in that order; junction bases with no gene match: 6. The CDR3 loop is CASSLDTGGFDSPLHF. The CDR3 bases are TGCGCCAGCAGCTTGGACACAGGGGGCTTTGATTCACCCCTCCACTTT.

The rearrangement links TRBV30 to TRBJ1-2; D may be TRBD1 (6 bases). The CDR3 runs to 13 residues. Germline V CDR1 and CDR2: GTSNPN, SVGIG (reference sequence). V lost 0 bases, J lost 5 bases, and 10 bases lay in between. The DNA for the CDR3 is TGTGCCTGGAGTGTAAAGGGACAATATGGCTACACCTTC. It is translated as CAWSVKGQYGYTF.

This clone was recorded once. The chain has TRBV6-5 and TRBJ1-2, with 11 positions matching TRBD1. V lost 6 bases, J lost 4 bases, and 4 bases stayed unmatched. This CDR3 spans 14 amino acids. Per germline, CDR1 MNHEY and CDR2 SVGAGI. The CDR3 region is CASSRDRGVYGYTF. The DNA of the CDR3 is TGTGCCAGCAGCCGGGACAGGGGGGTCTATGGCTACACCTTC.

V usage is TRBV6-5 and J usage is TRBJ1-1; 10 positions match TRBD1. The V and J ends lost 7 bases and 4 bases, in that order; junction bases with no gene match: 6. The CDR3 sequence is 14 residues long. The germline CDR1 and CDR2 sequences are MNHEY and SVGAGI. CDR3 sequence: CASIRDRGGTEAFF. The CDR3 DNA reads TGTGCCAGCATCAGGGACAGGGGAGGCACTGAAGCTTTCTTT.

The CDR3 sequence is CASSQDTGTEAFF. As DNA, the CDR3 is TGTGCCAGCAGCCAAGATACAGGCACTGAAGCTTTCTTT. The V gene is TRBV14, the J gene TRBJ1-1; perhaps TRBD1 as D (5 bases). V gave up 0 bases and J gave up 4 bases, with 6 bases separating them. CDR3 size: 13 residues. Germline lookup yields CDR1 SGHDN and CDR2 FVKESK. The full variable domain, with the rest looked up from reference TRBV14 and TRBJ1-1, is EAGVTQFPSHSVIEKGQTVTLRCDPISGHDNLYWYRRVMGKEIKFLLHFVKESKQDESGMPNNRFLAERTGGTYSTLKVQPAELEDSGVYFCASSQDTGTEAFFGQGTRLTVV.

The chain combines TRBV19 with TRBJ2-1; TRBD2 matches at 10 bases. Trimming cost V 6 bases and J 2 bases; bases outside gene matches: 7. Germline values: CDR1 LNHDA, CDR2 SQIVND (reference sequence). CDR3 length equals 16 residues. The CDR3 DNA reads as TGTGCCAGTAGAAGGCTAGCGGGAGAGGCCTACAATGAGCAGTTCTTC. It is translated as CASRRLAGEAYNEQFF.

This clone was found a few times. The chain links TRBV5-6 to TRBJ1-2; the match to TRBD1 covers 7 bases. Germline CDR1 reads SGHDT; CDR2 reads YYEEEE. V lost 6 bases, J lost 3 bases, and 14 bases stayed unmatched. The CDR3 extends over 16 amino acids. CDR3 nucleotides: TGTGCCAGCATACCGAAACAGGGGATGAGGGACTATGGCTACACCTTC. The encoded protein is CASIPKQGMRDYGYTF. The whole variable domain, filled in from reference TRBV5-6 and TRBJ1-2, reads DAGVTQSPTHLIKTRGQQVTLRCSPKSGHDTVSWYQQALGQGPQFIFQYYEEEERQRGNFPDRFSGHQFPNYSSELNVNALLLGDSALYLCASIPKQGMRDYGYTFGSGTRLTVV.

The V gene is TRBV20-1, the J gene TRBJ2-3, with 8 bases that match TRBD2. V lost 3 bases, J lost 1 base, and 3 bases stayed unmatched. The germline V gene encodes CDR1 DFQATT and CDR2 SNEGSKA (reference sequence). The CDR3 has 14 amino acids. CDR3: CSASTGGGTDTQYF. As DNA, the CDR3 is TGCAGTGCTAGTACGGGGGGGGGCACAGATACGCAGTATTTT.

The count of this clone is one. This chain's CDR3 is CASTRTGGPYNEQFF. CDR3 sequence (DNA): TGTGCCAGCACCAGGACAGGGGGACCCTACAATGAGCAGTTCTTC. V gene TRBV6-5 combines with J gene TRBJ2-1, with TRBD1 matching 10 bases. CDR1 and CDR2 from the germline V gene are MNHEY and SVGAGI. This CDR3 has 15 amino acids. Trimming took 7 bases from V and 2 from J; bases not matched to a gene: 5.

This clone was seen only once. The chain couples TRBV19 to TRBJ1-4; 10 bases are a match to TRBD1. Germline CDR1 and CDR2: LNHDA and SQIVND (reference sequence). Germline trimming cut 3 bases from V and 12 bases from J; bases unmatched to any gene: 7. This CDR3 region has 14 residues. CDR3 coding DNA: TGTGCCAGTAGTATCGACTCCGGGACAGGGGAACTGTTTTTT. It encodes CASSIDSGTGELFF.

This clone was counted a few times. Additional DNA sequences in this sample encode the identical CDR3. CDR3 loop: CASSRTGIGEQYF. CDR3 in DNA: TGTGCCAGCAGTCGGACAGGGATCGGCGAGCAGTACTTC. The genes are TRBV6-5 and TRBJ2-7; TRBD1 aligns across 8 bases. V shed 5 bases, J shed 6 bases, and the junction held 6 bases outside the gene matches. The CDR3 is made up of 13 amino acids. Germline CDR1 and CDR2: MNHEY and SVGAGI.

This clone was detected a few times. The chain recombines TRBV6-1 with TRBJ1-2, with 8 nucleotides matching TRBD1. Losses at the gene ends were 3 bases for V and 2 bases for J; bases not matched to a gene: 5. Germline V gene sequence: CDR1 MNHNS, CDR2 SASEGT. This CDR3 region has 15 residues. This chain's CDR3 is CASSDWGQDNYGYTF. Written as DNA, the CDR3 is TGTGCCAGCAGTGATTGGGGACAGGACAACTATGGCTACACCTTC.

This clone was recorded once. The V and J genes are TRBV6-2 or TRBV6-3 and TRBJ2-5; 13 bases map to TRBD2. Germline values: CDR1 MNHEY, CDR2 SVGEGT. With V trimmed by 4 bases and J by 6 bases, 5 bases remained unmatched. The CDR3 loop spans 15 amino acids. Here the CDR3 DNA reads TGTGCCAGCAGTTTGATGACTAGCGGGGGGAAGACCCAGTACTTC. Amino acid sequence: CASSLMTSGGKTQYF.

The chain links TRBV7-8 to TRBJ1-4, with 7 bases matching TRBD1. The V gene's germline CDR1 is SGHVS and CDR2 FQNEAQ. The junction had 5 bases not matched to a gene; V was cut back by 2 bases and J by 8 bases. The CDR3 has 14 residues. CDR3 loop: CASSLSDRVEKLFF. CDR3 DNA: TGTGCCAGCAGCTTATCCGACAGGGTGGAAAAACTGTTTTTT.

V is TRBV7-8 and J is TRBJ1-1; 7 positions match TRBD1. After removal of 4 bases from V and 8 bases from J, the junction contained 16 bases not matched to a gene. The CDR3 length is 16 residues. Looked up from germline, CDR1 is SGHVS and CDR2 is FQNEAQ. The CDR3 spells CASSSSFLDRDGEAFF. The CDR3 coding sequence is TGTGCCAGCAGCTCGTCCTTCCTCGACAGGGATGGGGAAGCTTTCTTT.

This chain uses TRBV5-6 with TRBJ1-2, with 9 positions matching TRBD1. V shed 1 base, J shed 8 bases, and the junction held 6 bases outside the gene matches. This CDR3 contains 14 residues. Germline V gene data show CDR1 as SGHDT and CDR2 as YYEEEE. The CDR3 reads CASSLQGQGSGYTF. CDR3 nucleotides: TGTGCCAGCAGCTTGCAGGGACAGGGTTCCGGCTACACCTTC.

The chain uses TRBV5-1 and TRBJ2-2, with TRBD1 identical over 10 bases. Germline V gives CDR1 SGHRS, CDR2 YFSETQ. The CDR3 is 17 amino acids. The V gene end was trimmed by 2 bases and the J gene end by 5 bases; junction bases not matched to a gene: 9. The CDR3, as DNA: TGCGCCAGCAGCTTCCTGGGACAGGGGTCGGGGACCGGGGAGCTGTTTTTT. Protein sequence: CASSFLGQGSGTGELFF. Full variable domain (rest looked up from reference TRBV5-1 and TRBJ2-2): KAGVTQTPRYLIKTRGQQVTLSCSPISGHRSVSWYQQTPGQGLQFLFEYFSETQRNKGNFPGRFSGRQFSNSRSEMNVSTLELGDSALYLCASSFLGQGSGTGELFFGEGSRLTVL.

The chain links TRBV12-3 or TRBV12-4 to TRBJ2-3, with 9 nucleotides matching TRBD1. CDR3 length equals 13 residues. With 8 bases clipped from V and 3 bases from J, the junction kept 3 bases outside the gene matches. CDR3 coding DNA: TGTGCCAGCCGGACAGGGGCAACAGATACGCAGTATTTT. It encodes CASRTGATDTQYF.

The CDR3 region is CASSYPSGGDEKLFF. The CDR3 nucleotides read TGTGCCAGCAGTTACCCCTCAGGAGGAGATGAAAAACTGTTTTTT. The V call is TRBV6-5, the J call TRBJ1-4; D call uncertain. The CDR3 runs to 15 residues. The V end was cut by 2 bases, the J end by 6 bases, with 13 bases between. Germline loops: CDR1 MNHEY, CDR2 SVGAGI.

This chain uses TRBV6-5 with TRBJ1-2, with TRBD1 identical over 8 bases. This CDR3 is 15 amino acids long. V lost 6 bases, J lost 6 bases, and 12 bases stayed unmatched. Per the germline V gene, CDR1 is MNHEY and CDR2 is SVGAGI. CDR3 region: CASSPDRGYENGYTF. CDR3 DNA: TGTGCCAGCAGCCCCGACAGGGGCTACGAGAATGGCTACACCTTC.

The chain carries TRBV2 and TRBJ2-4, with D perhaps TRBD1 (6 bases). The V gene's germline CDR1 is SNHLY and CDR2 FYNNEI. Trimming took off 7 bases at V and 0 bases at J, with 10 bases between the two ends. The CDR3 runs to 14 residues. CDR3 coding DNA: TGTGCCAGCACCACAGGGTTAGCCAAAAACATTCAGTACTTC. Its translation is CASTTGLAKNIQYF.

The V gene is TRBV5-1, the J gene TRBJ2-7; D gene unclear. With 2 bases removed from V and 5 bases from J, the gap between germline ends came to 11 bases. This CDR3 contains 13 residues. CDR1 and CDR2 (germline): SGHRS, YFSETQ. The DNA for the CDR3 is TGCGCCAGCAGCTTTGGGTCCGACAACGAGCAGTACTTC. It is translated as CASSFGSDNEQYF.

This chain connects TRBV5-1 to TRBJ1-4; 7 bases fit TRBD1. This CDR3 is 15 amino acids long. Per the germline V gene, CDR1 is SGHRS and CDR2 is YFSETQ. The J segment lost 7 bases and the V segment lost 4 bases, leaving 10 bases of the junction unmatched. The CDR3 DNA follows: TGCGCCAGCAGCCCGCGACAGGGCGGAATTGAAAAACTGTTTTTT. Translated: CASSPRQGGIEKLFF.

The rearrangement joins TRBV24-1 to TRBJ1-1; 7 bases line up with TRBD1. The CDR3 sequence is 15 residues long. J gave up 4 bases and V 6 bases, and 10 bases lay outside the gene matches. The germline gives CDR1 KGHDR, CDR2 SFDVKD. CDR3 amino acids: CATSSGGGAGTEAFF. CDR3 nucleotide sequence: TGTGCCACCAGTAGCGGAGGGGGCGCGGGCACTGAAGCTTTCTTT.